Only a few counts were recorded for the clone carrying this T cell receptor beta chain. Trimming took 0 bases from V and 0 from J, leaving 13 bases between them. Germline lookup yields CDR1 SGHTS and CDR2 YDEGEE. The CDR3 is made up of 16 amino acids. The data were obtained in a study of blood T cell repertoires in COVID-19. Study-level information: Spain, Italy and the United States supplied samples that represented acute and convalescent COVID-19. T cells, B-cell-depleted T cells, or PBMCs supplied cDNA or gDNA.

Sequencing was performed with immunoSEQ multiplex PCR; in TCRdb, only in-frame clones are kept and a portion is missing. Among some 350,000 clones listed, about nine tenths were seen once. The clonotype comes from a woman aged 70-85 years with COVID-19, enrolled during active disease. The sample comprised peripheral blood. The chain couples TRBV5-8 to TRBJ2-7, with D maybe TRBD1 (6 bases). CDR3 loop: CASSLVTGTFSYEQYF. The CDR3 DNA is TGTGCCAGCAGCTTGGTTACAGGGACATTCTCCTACGAGCAGTACTTC.